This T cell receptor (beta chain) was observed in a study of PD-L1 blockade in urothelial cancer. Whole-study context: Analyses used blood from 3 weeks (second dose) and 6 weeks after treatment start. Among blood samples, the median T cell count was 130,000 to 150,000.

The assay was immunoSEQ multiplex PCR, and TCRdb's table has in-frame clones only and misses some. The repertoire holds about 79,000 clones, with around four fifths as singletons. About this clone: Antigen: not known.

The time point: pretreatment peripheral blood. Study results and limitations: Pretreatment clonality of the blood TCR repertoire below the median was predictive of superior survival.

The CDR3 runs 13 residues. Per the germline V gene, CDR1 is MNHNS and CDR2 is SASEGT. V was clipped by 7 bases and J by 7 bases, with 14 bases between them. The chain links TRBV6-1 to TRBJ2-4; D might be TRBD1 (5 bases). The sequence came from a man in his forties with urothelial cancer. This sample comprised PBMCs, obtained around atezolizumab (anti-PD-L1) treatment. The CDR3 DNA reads TGTGCCAGCACTTGGCAGGGTCACAACATTCAGTACTTC. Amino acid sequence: CASTWQGHNIQYF.